These 27 T cell receptor beta chains were sequenced from one sample in a study of blood T cell repertoires in COVID-19. Measured with immunoSEQ multiplex PCR; TCRdb has only the in-frame clones, and not every one. The sample gives tens of thousands of clones, about 80% of which show up once; around 5% is in the top ten. Sequenced input: peripheral blood. The origin of the receptors is a man aged 45 to 65 with active or convalescent COVID-19.

This chain connects TRBV19 to TRBJ2-7; 7 bases line up with TRBD2. CDR1 and CDR2 from the germline V gene are LNHDA and SQIVND (reference sequence). The V segment lost 7 bases and the J segment 0 bases; nucleotides outside the gene matches: 9. CDR3 length equals 15 residues. CDR3 nucleotides: TGTGCCAGTACCCCATCCGGCGGGGGCTCCTACGAGCAGTACTTC. This sequence encodes CASTPSGGGSYEQYF. Full variable domain (rest looked up from reference TRBV19 and TRBJ2-7): DGGITQSPKYLFRKEGQNVTLSCEQNLNHDAMYWYRQDPGQGLRLIYYSQIVNDFQKGDIAEGYSVSREKKESFPLTVTSAQKNPTAFYLCASTPSGGGSYEQYFGPGTRLTVT.

The chain joins TRBV14 to TRBJ1-1, with 9 bases aligning to TRBD1. With 3 bases clipped from V and 2 bases from J, the junction kept 7 bases outside the gene matches. Per germline, CDR1 SGHDN and CDR2 FVKESK. This CDR3 has 16 amino acids. CDR3 amino acids: CASSHLRTGANTEAFF. CDR3 DNA sequence: TGTGCCAGCAGCCATCTGAGGACAGGGGCAAACACTGAAGCTTTCTTT.

This chain uses TRBV7-2 with TRBJ2-5; 7 bases align to TRBD2. CDR3 length equals 15 residues. V trimming: 4 bases; J trimming: 5 bases; junction bases outside the gene matches: 10. The V gene's germline CDR1 is SGHTA and CDR2 FQGNSA. The CDR3 sequence is CASSSSVGEGETQYF. CDR3 nucleotide sequence: TGTGCCAGCAGCTCGTCGGTCGGGGAGGGGGAGACCCAGTACTTC.

The CDR3 is CASSRRLGTEAFF. CDR3 sequence (DNA): TGTGCCAGCAGTCGGAGGTTGGGGACTGAAGCTTTCTTT. The chain recombines TRBV28 with TRBJ1-1; D remains unclear. V was trimmed by 5 bases and J by 5 bases, leaving 12 bases between them. Per the germline V gene, CDR1 is MDHEN and CDR2 is SYDVKM. CDR3 length equals 13 residues.

This clone was seen a single time. The V and J genes are TRBV5-4 and TRBJ2-5; weak D call: TRBD2 (6 bases). V was shortened by 4 bases and J by 5 bases, with 24 bases between the two germline ends. The CDR3 runs 17 residues. Germline assignment: CDR1 SGHNT and CDR2 YYREEE (reference sequence). The CDR3 spells CASSRGGGVAGGETQYF. For the CDR3, the DNA is TGTGCCAGCAGCCGAGGTGGAGGGGTCGCCGGCGGGGAGACCCAGTACTTC.

The CDR3: CASSFLTKDRLNYGYTF. CDR3 DNA sequence: TGTGCCAGCAGTTTTCTGACGAAGGACAGGCTTAACTATGGCTACACCTTC. The chain links TRBV28 to TRBJ1-2; 7 bases are shared with TRBD1. V trimming: 3 bases; J trimming: 1 base; junction bases outside the gene matches: 11. Germline V gene lookup returns CDR1 MDHEN and CDR2 SYDVKM. This CDR3 is 17 amino acids long.

This chain joins TRBV9 and TRBJ2-3; D might be TRBD2 (5 bases). The CDR3 contains 16 residues. Germline V gene sequence: CDR1 SGDLS, CDR2 YYNGEE. Trimming took off 1 base at V and 0 bases at J, with 12 bases between the two ends. For the CDR3, the DNA is TGTGCCAGCAGCGTATCGTGGAGGAAAAGCACAGATACGCAGTATTTT. This gives the protein CASSVSWRKSTDTQYF.

The chain joins TRBV5-1 to TRBJ2-5; a possible D gene is TRBD1 (7 bases). V lost 0 bases and J 0 bases, leaving 12 bases between the germline ends. Germline V gives CDR1 SGHRS, CDR2 YFSETQ. This CDR3 spans 16 amino acids. The CDR3 loop is CASSLEGAGYQETQYF. The CDR3 nucleotides are TGCGCCAGCAGCTTGGAGGGGGCGGGGTACCAAGAGACCCAGTACTTC.

CDR3 sequence (DNA): TGCGCCAGCAGCTTACTGGAGCCAGAAGAGACCCAGTACTTC. It translates to CASSLLEPEETQYF. The chain carries TRBV5-1 and TRBJ2-5; D remains unclear. The CDR3 runs to 14 residues. The germline V gene encodes CDR1 SGHRS and CDR2 YFSETQ. The ends were cut back, 2 bases at V and 3 bases at J, with 11 bases in the middle.

The rearrangement uses TRBV29-1 and TRBJ2-3, with TRBD2 identical over 8 bases. The CDR3 contains 14 residues. V was pared by 4 bases and J by 5 bases, with 8 bases of the junction left unmatched. Per germline, CDR1 SQVTM and CDR2 ANQGSEA. The CDR3 protein is CSVGRGALEDTQYF. The DNA of the CDR3 is TGCAGCGTTGGGCGGGGGGCGCTTGAAGATACGCAGTATTTT.

J is TRBJ2-2 and V is TRBV6-5; D uncertain. V was cut by 1 base and J by 6 bases, with 3 bases left in between. CDR3 length: 12 amino acids. CDR1 MNHEY and CDR2 SVGAGI come from the germline V gene. CDR3 nucleotides: TGTGCCAGCAGTTACTACTCCGGGGAGCTGTTTTTT. Residues: CASSYYSGELFF.

This rearrangement joins TRBV28 to TRBJ1-1, with D perhaps matching TRBD1 (5 bases). V was pared by 10 bases and J by 5 bases, with 17 bases between. This CDR3 region has 13 residues. CDR1 is MDHEN, CDR2 SYDVKM, per germline. The CDR3 sequence: CATLGGKRTEAFF. The DNA for the CDR3 is TGTGCCACCCTTGGGGGGAAGAGGACTGAAGCTTTCTTT. Drawing the rest from reference TRBV28 and TRBJ1-1, the complete variable domain is DVKVTQSSRYLVKRTGEKVFLECVQDMDHENMFWYRQDPGLGLRLIYFSYDVKMKEKGDIPEGYSVSREKKERFSLILESASTNQTSMYLCATLGGKRTEAFFGQGTRLTVV.

This chain joins TRBV7-8 and TRBJ2-2; 7 positions agree with TRBD2. Looked up from germline, CDR1 is SGHVS and CDR2 is FQNEAQ. J lost 5 bases, V lost 0 bases, and 3 bases had no gene match. This CDR3 is built from 15 residues. CDR3 in DNA: TGTGCCAGCAGCTTAGCAGCGGGGAGGACCGGGGAGCTGTTTTTT. Amino acid sequence: CASSLAAGRTGELFF.

The chain has TRBV5-1 and TRBJ1-1, with D maybe TRBD1 (5 bases). Trimming pared 0 bases from V and 1 base from J, leaving 13 bases between. The CDR3 runs 16 residues. Germline CDR1 reads SGHRS; CDR2 reads YFSETQ. The DNA for the CDR3 is TGCGCCAGCAGCTTGGGGATAGGGGCTCGGAACACTGAAGCTTTCTTT. Translating gives CASSLGIGARNTEAFF.

This chain uses TRBV9 with TRBJ1-1; D is perhaps TRBD1 (6 bases). Germline CDR1 is SGDLS and CDR2 is YYNGEE. This CDR3 spans 12 amino acids. The V and J ends lost 4 bases and 11 bases respectively, with 15 bases between them. The CDR3 coding sequence is TGTGCCAGCAGCCCCTATTCAGGGGTGGCTTTCTTT. Its translation is CASSPYSGVAFF. Based on the CDR3 plus reference TRBV9 and TRBJ1-1, the full variable domain is DSGVTQTPKHLITATGQRVTLRCSPRSGDLSVYWYQQSLDQGLQFLIQYYNGEERAKGNILERFSAQQFPDLHSELNLSSLELGDSALYFCASSPYSGVAFFGQGTRLTVV.

About this clone itself: A read error may account for a junction end that differs from germline. The genes are TRBV7-7 and TRBJ2-5; 9 bases are a match to TRBD1. Germline loops: CDR1 SSHAT, CDR2 FNYEAQ (reference sequence). The CDR3 length is 13 residues. CDR3 sequence reads: CASSPGDRATQYF. CDR3 DNA sequence: TGTGCTAGCAGCCCGGGGGACAGGGCCACCCAGTACTTC.

This rearrangement joins TRBV7-2 to TRBJ1-3; D is ambiguous. Germline assignment: CDR1 SGHTA and CDR2 FQGNSA. V lost 4 bases and J 0 bases, leaving 13 bases between the germline ends. The CDR3 contains 16 residues. The CDR3 DNA is TGTGCCAGCAGCTCAACCCCCGCGAACTCTGGAAACACCATATATTTT. Translated, it gives CASSSTPANSGNTIYF.

V and J are TRBV5-8 and TRBJ1-6; TRBD1 is a possible D gene (5 bases). Between the trimmed V and J ends, which lost 4 bases and 7 bases, there was a span of 21 bases. Germline CDR1 reads SGHTS; CDR2 reads YDEGEE. The CDR3 covers 17 residues. DNA of the CDR3: TGTGCCAGCAGCCCCACTGGTGCCTGGCAGGGCAATTCACCCCTCCACTTT. It encodes CASSPTGAWQGNSPLHF.

The chain carries TRBV4-3 and TRBJ2-1; D may be TRBD2 (6 bases). The CDR3 extends over 16 amino acids. Per the germline V gene, CDR1 is LGHNA and CDR2 is YSLEER. V was shortened by 2 bases and J by 0 bases, with 11 bases between the two germline ends. CDR3 DNA sequence: TGCGCCAGCAGCCAACAAGCGGGCCGCTCCTACAATGAGCAGTTCTTC. Protein product: CASSQQAGRSYNEQFF.

The chain recombines TRBV5-4 with TRBJ1-2, with 9 bases fitting TRBD1. The CDR3 is 16 amino acids. Germline values: CDR1 SGHNT, CDR2 YYREEE (reference sequence). V dropped 0 bases and J dropped 4; count of bases not matched to a gene: 7. Here the CDR3 DNA reads TGTGCCAGCAGCTTGGGACAGGGGGGGCCGGTCTATGGCTACACCTTC. Residues: CASSLGQGGPVYGYTF. Filled out from reference TRBV5-4 and TRBJ1-2, the complete variable domain reads ETGVTQSPTHLIKTRGQQVTLRCSSQSGHNTVSWYQQALGQGPQFIFQYYREEENGRGNFPPRFSGLQFPNYSSELNVNALELDDSALYLCASSLGQGGPVYGYTFGSGTRLTVV.

This chain links TRBV7-9 with TRBJ1-3, with D hard to call. V was trimmed by 11 bases and J by 4 bases, leaving 9 bases between them. Germline V gives CDR1 SEHNR, CDR2 FQNEAQ (reference sequence). This CDR3 comprises 11 residues. This chain's CDR3 is CAVGTGNTIYF. CDR3 DNA sequence: TGTGCCGTCGGTACCGGAAACACCATATATTTT.

CDR3 in amino acids: CASSLAVGSGNTIYF. The CDR3 coding sequence is TGTGCCAGCAGCTTAGCGGTCGGCTCTGGAAACACCATATATTTT. The V gene is TRBV7-2, the J gene TRBJ1-3; D unresolved. V lost 0 bases, J lost 0 bases, and 6 bases lay in between. Germline V gene data show CDR1 as SGHTA and CDR2 as FQGNSA. This CDR3 region has 15 residues. The complete variable domain, with remaining parts taken from reference TRBV7-2 and TRBJ1-3, reads GAGVSQSPSNKVTEKGKDVELRCDPISGHTALYWYRQSLGQGLEFLIYFQGNSAPDKSGLPSDRFSAERTGGSVSTLTIQRTQQEDSAVYLCASSLAVGSGNTIYFGEGSWLTVV.

The chain is built from TRBV9 and TRBJ2-7; 9 nucleotides align to TRBD1. V was pared by 4 bases and J by 2 bases, with 4 bases of the junction left unmatched. The CDR3 is 14 residues long. Germline loops: CDR1 SGDLS, CDR2 YYNGEE. The CDR3 protein is CASSPGQGTYEQYF. CDR3 DNA sequence: TGTGCCAGCAGCCCGGGACAGGGTACCTACGAGCAGTACTTC.

This clone was recorded only once. This chain links TRBV18 with TRBJ2-3; 10 bases map to TRBD2. After removal of 3 bases from V and 2 bases from J, the junction contained 8 bases not matched to a gene. This CDR3 contains 17 residues. The V gene's germline CDR1 is KGHSH and CDR2 LQKENI. The CDR3 coding sequence is TGTGCCAGCTCACCGGCTAGCGGGGGCCTTTACACAGATACGCAGTATTTT. Translating gives CASSPASGGLYTDTQYF.

The rearrangement uses TRBV19 and TRBJ1-5, with 7 bases identical to TRBD1. The V segment lost 4 bases and the J segment 4 bases; nucleotides outside the gene matches: 1. The CDR3 extends over 13 amino acids. Germline V gene sequence: CDR1 LNHDA, CDR2 SQIVND (reference sequence). CDR3 protein: CASSRDSNQPQHF. CDR3 sequence (DNA): TGTGCCAGTAGTAGGGACAGTAATCAGCCCCAGCATTTT.

V usage is TRBV3-1 (or the pseudogene TRBV3-2) and J usage is TRBJ2-4; D unclear. This CDR3 region has 15 residues. The germline gives CDR1 LGHDT, CDR2 YNNKEL (reference sequence). V was shortened by 2 bases and J by 5 bases, with 13 bases between the two germline ends. The CDR3 spells CASSQRIRVQNIQYF. CDR3 bases: TGTGCCAGCAGCCAACGCATTAGAGTCCAAAACATTCAGTACTTC.

The chain carries TRBV27 and TRBJ2-1; 7 nucleotides align to TRBD1. This CDR3 is built from 15 residues. Losses at the gene ends were 6 bases for V and 9 bases for J; bases not matched to a gene: 14. In germline, CDR1 is MNHEY, CDR2 SMNVEV (reference sequence). CDR3 in DNA: TGTGCCAGCAGAATGAACAGGGGAAGTCGTGGTGAGCAGTTCTTC. It yields the protein CASRMNRGSRGEQFF.